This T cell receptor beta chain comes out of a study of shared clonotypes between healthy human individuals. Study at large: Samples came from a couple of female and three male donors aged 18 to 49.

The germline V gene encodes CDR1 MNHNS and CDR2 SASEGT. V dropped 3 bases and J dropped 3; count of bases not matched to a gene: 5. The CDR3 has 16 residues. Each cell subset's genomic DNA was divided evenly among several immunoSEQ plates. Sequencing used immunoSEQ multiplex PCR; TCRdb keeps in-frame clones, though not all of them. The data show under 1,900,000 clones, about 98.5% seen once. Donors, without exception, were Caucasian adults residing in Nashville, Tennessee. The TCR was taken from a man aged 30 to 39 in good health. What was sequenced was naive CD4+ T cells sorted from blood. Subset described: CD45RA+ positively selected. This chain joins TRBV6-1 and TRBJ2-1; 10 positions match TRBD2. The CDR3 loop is CASSEELAGLYNEQFF. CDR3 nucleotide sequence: TGTGCCAGCAGTGAGGAACTAGCGGGGCTCTACAATGAGCAGTTCTTC.